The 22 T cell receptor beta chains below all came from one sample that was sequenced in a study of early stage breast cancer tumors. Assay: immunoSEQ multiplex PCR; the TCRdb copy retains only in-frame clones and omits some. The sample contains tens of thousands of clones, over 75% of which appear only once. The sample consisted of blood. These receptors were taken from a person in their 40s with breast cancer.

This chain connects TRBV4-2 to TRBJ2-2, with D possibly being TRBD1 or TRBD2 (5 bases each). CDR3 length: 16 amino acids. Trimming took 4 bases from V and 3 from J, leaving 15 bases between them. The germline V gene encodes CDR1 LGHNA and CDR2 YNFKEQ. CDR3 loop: CASSPLKRTHTGELFF. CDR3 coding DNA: TGTGCCAGCAGCCCGCTTAAGCGGACACACACCGGGGAGCTGTTTTTT.

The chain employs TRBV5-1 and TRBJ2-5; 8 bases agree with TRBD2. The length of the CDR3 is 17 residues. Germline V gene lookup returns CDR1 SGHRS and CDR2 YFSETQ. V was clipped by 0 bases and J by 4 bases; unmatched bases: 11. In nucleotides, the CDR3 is TGCGCCAGCAGCTTGGGAAGCGTTGGCGGGAGGCGAGAGACCCAGTACTTC. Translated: CASSLGSVGGRRETQYF.

CDR3 nucleotide sequence: TGTGCCAGCTCACCACCGGGGGGACTAGCGATCTACGAGCAGTACTTC. Residues: CASSPPGGLAIYEQYF. This chain joins TRBV18 and TRBJ2-7, with TRBD2 matching 10 bases. CDR3 length equals 16 residues. The V segment lost 0 bases and the J segment 3 bases; nucleotides outside the gene matches: 5. Germline values: CDR1 KGHSH, CDR2 LQKENI.

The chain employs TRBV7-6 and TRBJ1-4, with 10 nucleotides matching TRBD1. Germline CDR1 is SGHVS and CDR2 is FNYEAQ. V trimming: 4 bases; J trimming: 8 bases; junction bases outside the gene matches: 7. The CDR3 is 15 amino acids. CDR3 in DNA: TGTGCCAGCAGCTCCGTCCCGGGACAGGGGGAAAAACTGTTTTTT. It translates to CASSSVPGQGEKLFF.

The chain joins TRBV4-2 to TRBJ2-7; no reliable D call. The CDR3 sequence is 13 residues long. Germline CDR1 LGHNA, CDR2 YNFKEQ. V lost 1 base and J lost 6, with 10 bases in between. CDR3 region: CASSQAATTEQYF. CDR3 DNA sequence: TGTGCCAGCAGCCAAGCTGCTACCACCGAGCAGTACTTC.

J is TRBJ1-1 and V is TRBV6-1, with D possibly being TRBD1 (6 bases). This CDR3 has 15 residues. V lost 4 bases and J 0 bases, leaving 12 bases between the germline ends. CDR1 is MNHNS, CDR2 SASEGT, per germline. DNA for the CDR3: TGTGCCAGCAGTGTTGAGACAGGAATGAACACTGAAGCTTTCTTT. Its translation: CASSVETGMNTEAFF.

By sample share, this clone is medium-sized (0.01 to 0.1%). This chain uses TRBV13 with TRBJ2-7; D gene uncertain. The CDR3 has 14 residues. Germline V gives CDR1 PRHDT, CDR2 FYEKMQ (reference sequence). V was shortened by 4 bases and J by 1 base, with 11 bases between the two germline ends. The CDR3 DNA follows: TGTGCCAGCAGCTCGAGGACCGATTCCTACGAGCAGTACTTC. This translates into CASSSRTDSYEQYF.

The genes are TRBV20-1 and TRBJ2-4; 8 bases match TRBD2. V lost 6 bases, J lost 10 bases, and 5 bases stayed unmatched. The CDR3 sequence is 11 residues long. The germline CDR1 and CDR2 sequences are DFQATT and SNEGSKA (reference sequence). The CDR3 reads CSARTSLIQYF. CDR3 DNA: TGCAGTGCGCGGACTAGCCTTATTCAGTACTTC.

CDR3 coding DNA: TGTGCCAGCAGGGGAAGGACAGGGGGGAACACTGAAGCTTTCTTT. Protein product: CASRGRTGGNTEAFF. The chain uses TRBV2 and TRBJ1-1, with 10 bases aligning to TRBD1. CDR3 length equals 15 residues. The germline gives CDR1 SNHLY, CDR2 FYNNEI. The V and J ends lost 6 bases and 1 base, in that order; junction bases with no gene match: 5.

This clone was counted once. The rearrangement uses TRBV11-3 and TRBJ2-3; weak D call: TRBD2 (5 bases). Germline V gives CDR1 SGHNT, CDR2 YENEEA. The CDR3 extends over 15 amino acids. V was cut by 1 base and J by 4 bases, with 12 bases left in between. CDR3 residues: CASSLGEGISDTQYF. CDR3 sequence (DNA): TGTGCCAGCAGCTTAGGAGAGGGAATATCAGATACGCAGTATTTT.

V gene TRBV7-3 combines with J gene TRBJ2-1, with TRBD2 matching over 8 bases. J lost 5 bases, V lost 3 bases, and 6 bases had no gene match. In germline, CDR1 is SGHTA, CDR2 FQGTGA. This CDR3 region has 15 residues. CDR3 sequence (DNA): TGTGCCAGCAGCTTGAGCGGGAGTCTCGACAATGAGCAGTTCTTC. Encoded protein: CASSLSGSLDNEQFF.

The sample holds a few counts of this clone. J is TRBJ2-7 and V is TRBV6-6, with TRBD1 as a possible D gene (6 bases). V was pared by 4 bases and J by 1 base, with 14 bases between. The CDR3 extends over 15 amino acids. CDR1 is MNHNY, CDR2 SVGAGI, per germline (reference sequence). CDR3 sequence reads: CASSFPGQASYEQYF. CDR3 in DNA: TGTGCCAGCAGTTTCCCGGGACAAGCTTCCTACGAGCAGTACTTC.

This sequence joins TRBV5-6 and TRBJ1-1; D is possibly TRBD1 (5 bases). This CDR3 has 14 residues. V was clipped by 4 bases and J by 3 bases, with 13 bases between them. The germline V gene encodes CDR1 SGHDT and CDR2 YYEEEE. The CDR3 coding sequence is TGTGCCAGCAGCAGGGGTCTTTTTGACACTGAAGCTTTCTTT. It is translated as CASSRGLFDTEAFF.

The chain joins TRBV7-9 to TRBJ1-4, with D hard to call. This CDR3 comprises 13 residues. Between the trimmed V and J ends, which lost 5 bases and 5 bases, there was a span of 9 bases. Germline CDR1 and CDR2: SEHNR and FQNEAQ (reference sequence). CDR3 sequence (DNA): TGTGCCAGCAGCCTCGGAGCCAATGAAAAACTGTTTTTT. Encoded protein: CASSLGANEKLFF.

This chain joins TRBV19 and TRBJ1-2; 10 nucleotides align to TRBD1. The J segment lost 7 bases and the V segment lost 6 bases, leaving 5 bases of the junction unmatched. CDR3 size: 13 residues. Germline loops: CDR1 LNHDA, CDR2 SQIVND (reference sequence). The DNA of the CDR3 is TGTGCCAGTAGAGAGACAGGGGGCCCTGGCTACACCTTC. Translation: CASRETGGPGYTF.

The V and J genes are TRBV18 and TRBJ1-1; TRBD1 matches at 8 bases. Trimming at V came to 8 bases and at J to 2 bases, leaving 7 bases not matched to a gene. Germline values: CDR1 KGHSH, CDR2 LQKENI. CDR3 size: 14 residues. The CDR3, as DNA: TGTGCCAGCAAATCTACAGGGGGTAACACTGAAGCTTTCTTT. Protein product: CASKSTGGNTEAFF.

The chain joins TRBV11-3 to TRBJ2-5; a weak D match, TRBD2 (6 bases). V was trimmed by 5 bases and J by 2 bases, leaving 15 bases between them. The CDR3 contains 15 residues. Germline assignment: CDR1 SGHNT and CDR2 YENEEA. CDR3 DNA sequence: TGTGCCAGCAGCAACTACGGACTACGACAAGAGACCCAGTACTTC. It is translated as CASSNYGLRQETQYF.

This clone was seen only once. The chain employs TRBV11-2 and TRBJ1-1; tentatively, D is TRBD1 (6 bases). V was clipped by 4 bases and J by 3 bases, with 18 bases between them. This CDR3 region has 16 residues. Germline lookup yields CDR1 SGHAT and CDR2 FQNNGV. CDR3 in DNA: TGTGCCAGCAGCTCGAACACCGGGACAAGGGACACTGAAGCTTTCTTT. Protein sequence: CASSSNTGTRDTEAFF.

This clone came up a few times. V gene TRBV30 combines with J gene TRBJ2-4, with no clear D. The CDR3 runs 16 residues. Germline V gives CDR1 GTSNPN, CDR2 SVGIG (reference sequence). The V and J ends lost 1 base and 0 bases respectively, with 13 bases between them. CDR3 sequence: CAWSGPTLLAKNIQYF. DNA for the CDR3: TGTGCCTGGAGTGGGCCTACCCTCCTAGCCAAAAACATTCAGTACTTC.

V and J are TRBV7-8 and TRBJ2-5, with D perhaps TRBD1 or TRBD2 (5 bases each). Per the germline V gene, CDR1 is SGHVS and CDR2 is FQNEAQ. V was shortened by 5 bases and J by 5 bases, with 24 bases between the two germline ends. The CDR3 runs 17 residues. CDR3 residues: CASSHAKSGAKGETQYF. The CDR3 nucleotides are TGTGCCAGCAGCCACGCGAAGTCCGGGGCAAAGGGGGAGACCCAGTACTTC.

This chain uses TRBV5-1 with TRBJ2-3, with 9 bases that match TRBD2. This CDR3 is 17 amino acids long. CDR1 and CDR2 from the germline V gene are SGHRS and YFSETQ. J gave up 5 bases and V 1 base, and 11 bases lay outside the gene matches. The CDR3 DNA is TGCGCCAGCAGCTTGCCCCGACTAGCGGAGGGGGGAGATACGCAGTATTTT. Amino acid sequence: CASSLPRLAEGGDTQYF.

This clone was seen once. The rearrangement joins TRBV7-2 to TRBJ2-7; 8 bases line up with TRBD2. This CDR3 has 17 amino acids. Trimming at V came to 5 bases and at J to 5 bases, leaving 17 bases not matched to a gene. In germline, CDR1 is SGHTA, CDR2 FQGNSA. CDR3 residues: CASSPRSAGAGTHEQYF. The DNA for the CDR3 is TGTGCCAGCAGCCCCCGTTCAGCGGGAGCGGGGACCCACGAGCAGTACTTC.